The entry below gives a single T cell receptor beta chain sequence along with its context. This entry belongs to a study of blood T cell repertoires in COVID-19. Study overall: The analysed material was cDNA or gDNA that came from T cells, B-cell-depleted T cells, or PBMCs.

Methods used by the authors: The authors estimated nucleated cell counts from reference gene primer amplification. Repertoires were generated with immunoSEQ multiplex PCR, while TCRdb's copy carries only in-frame clones and drops some. That table is the source of V, J and clone size, and D and trimming were worked out from the DNA. The sample includes about 340,000 clones, 86% of them seen just once. In Seattle, patients joined the study during active infection and were tracked longitudinally. CDR3 length: 15 residues. V was pared by 0 bases and J by 2 bases, with 9 bases between. Per the germline V gene, CDR1 is SGHTA and CDR2 is FQGNSA.

The V and J genes are TRBV7-2 and TRBJ2-3; perhaps TRBD2 as D (5 bases). This receptor was identified in a woman aged 55 to 70 with COVID-19, enrolled during active disease. Source material: peripheral blood. The CDR3 DNA reads as TGTGCCAGCAGCTTAGCCCCTAGCCTCACAGATACGCAGTATTTT. As protein: CASSLAPSLTDTQYF.